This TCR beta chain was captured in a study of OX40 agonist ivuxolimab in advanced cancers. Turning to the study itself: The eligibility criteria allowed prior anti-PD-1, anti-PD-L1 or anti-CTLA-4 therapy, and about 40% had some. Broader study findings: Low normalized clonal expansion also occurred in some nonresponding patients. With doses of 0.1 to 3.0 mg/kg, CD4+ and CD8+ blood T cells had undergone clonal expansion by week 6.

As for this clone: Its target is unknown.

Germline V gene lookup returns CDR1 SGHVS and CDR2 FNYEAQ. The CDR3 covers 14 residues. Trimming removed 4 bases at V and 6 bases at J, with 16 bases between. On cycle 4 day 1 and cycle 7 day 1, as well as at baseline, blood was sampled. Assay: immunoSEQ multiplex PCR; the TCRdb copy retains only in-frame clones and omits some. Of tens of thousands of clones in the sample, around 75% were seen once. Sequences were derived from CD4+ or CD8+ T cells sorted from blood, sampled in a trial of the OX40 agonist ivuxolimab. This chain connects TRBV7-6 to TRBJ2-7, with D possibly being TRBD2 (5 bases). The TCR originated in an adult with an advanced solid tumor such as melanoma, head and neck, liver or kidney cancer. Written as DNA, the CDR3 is TGTGCCAGCAGCTCGAGGGTTGAGGATCCCGAGCAGTACTTC. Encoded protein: CASSSRVEDPEQYF.